These 23 T cell receptor beta chains were all obtained from the same sample, sequenced in a study of blood T cell repertoires in COVID-19. Method: immunoSEQ multiplex PCR; TCRdb's copy keeps in-frame clones and lacks some. The sample has some 670,000 clones; about 90% are singletons. Sequencing input: peripheral blood. The receptors were sampled from a woman between 18 and 29 years old with acute or convalescent COVID-19.

This clone was observed once. The chain has TRBV7-8 and TRBJ2-2; TRBD2 aligns across 12 bases. The germline gives CDR1 SGHVS, CDR2 FQNEAQ. The CDR3 extends over 17 amino acids. The trim removed 5 bases at V and 6 bases at J, leaving 10 bases unmatched. The CDR3 here is CASSPVPSGGAAGELFF. The CDR3 DNA reads as TGTGCCAGCAGCCCAGTTCCTAGCGGGGGGGCCGCCGGGGAGCTGTTTTTT.

This clone has a single count. V usage is TRBV7-3 and J usage is TRBJ1-6; perhaps TRBD1 as D (6 bases). The CDR3 contains 15 residues. The V gene's germline CDR1 is SGHTA and CDR2 FQGTGA. V gave up 0 bases and J gave up 8 bases, with 11 bases separating them. The CDR3 is CASSLTGAVDSPLHF. The DNA of the CDR3 is TGTGCCAGCAGCTTAACGGGGGCTGTTGATTCACCCCTCCACTTT.

The chain combines TRBV5-1 with TRBJ2-3; no definite D call. The CDR3 is made up of 16 amino acids. CDR1 and CDR2 (germline): SGHRS, YFSETQ. The germline V and J ends were trimmed by 4 bases and 2 bases, with 17 bases remaining between them. The CDR3 protein is CASSPTVSTYTDTQYF. Written as DNA, the CDR3 is TGCGCCAGCAGCCCCACCGTCTCGACATACACAGATACGCAGTATTTT.

CDR3 bases: TGCGCCAGCAGTGGAATACAGGCTGGGCCCTACAATGAGCAGTTCTTC. Encoded protein: CASSGIQAGPYNEQFF. The chain recombines TRBV10-2 with TRBJ2-1, with a weak D call TRBD1 (5 bases). V lost 4 bases, J lost 2 bases, and 15 bases lay in between. Germline values: CDR1 WSHSY, CDR2 SAAADI. The CDR3 runs 16 residues.

The rearrangement joins TRBV2 to TRBJ1-5; no clear D gene. Germline CDR1 reads SNHLY; CDR2 reads FYNNEI. Trimming took off 0 bases at V and 1 base at J, with 4 bases between the two ends. The CDR3 loop spans 14 amino acids. CDR3 loop: CASSEAQSNQPQHF. CDR3 DNA: TGTGCCAGCAGTGAAGCACAGAGCAATCAGCCCCAGCATTTT.

This clone came up once. The junction does not match germline at one end; this may be a read error. This sequence joins TRBV7-3 and TRBJ2-1, with 8 bases lining up with TRBD2. The length of the CDR3 is 17 residues. Germline values: CDR1 SGHTA, CDR2 FQGTGA. In DNA, the CDR3 is TGTGCCAGCAGCTTAAAAAAATCCGGGGGGGCCTACCATGAGCAGTTCTTC. It encodes CASSLKKSGGAYHEQFF.

The chain employs TRBV7-9 and TRBJ1-1; 7 bases are a match to TRBD1. The V segment lost 3 bases and the J segment 2 bases; nucleotides outside the gene matches: 6. The CDR3 extends over 15 amino acids. Germline-derived CDR1 and CDR2 are SEHNR and FQNEAQ (reference sequence). This chain's CDR3 is CASSFDRVGNTEAFF. In DNA form, the CDR3 reads TGTGCCAGCAGCTTCGACAGGGTGGGAAACACTGAAGCTTTCTTT.

The sample holds one count of this clone. CDR3 bases: TGTGCCAGCAGTATCATGAACACTGAAGCTTTCTTT. This sequence encodes CASSIMNTEAFF. V and J are TRBV12-3 or TRBV12-4 and TRBJ1-1, with D unresolved. This CDR3 spans 12 amino acids. The V and J ends lost 5 bases and 0 bases respectively, with 4 bases between them.

The rearrangement uses TRBV5-1 and TRBJ2-1, with D maybe TRBD1 (8 bases). The CDR3 loop spans 13 amino acids. V was trimmed by 5 bases and J by 10 bases, leaving 16 bases between them. CDR1 and CDR2 (germline): SGHRS, YFSETQ. The CDR3 region is CASSQTGGVEQFF. The CDR3, as DNA: TGCGCCAGCAGTCAAACAGGGGGGGTGGAGCAGTTCTTC.

Comments on this clone: Other DNA sequences within the sample encode an identical CDR3. V is TRBV9 and J is TRBJ2-3; unclear D gene. This CDR3 comprises 14 residues. CDR1 is SGDLS, CDR2 YYNGEE, per germline. Trimming stripped 3 bases from V and 0 bases from J, with 8 bases between. The CDR3: CASSAPGSTDTQYF. DNA of the CDR3: TGTGCCAGCAGCGCTCCCGGGAGCACAGATACGCAGTATTTT.

The CDR3 sequence: CASSKREGAADSNQPQHF. Here the CDR3 DNA reads TGTGCCAGCAGCAAAAGGGAGGGTGCAGCCGATAGCAATCAGCCCCAGCATTTT. This chain links TRBV21-1 with TRBJ1-5. TRBV21-1 is shown as a pseudogene. The CDR3 length is 18 residues.

This clone was observed once. V usage is TRBV13 and J usage is TRBJ1-2; 7 bases line up with TRBD1. Trimming at V came to 5 bases and at J to 4 bases, leaving 10 bases not matched to a gene. This CDR3 is 15 amino acids long. The germline V gene encodes CDR1 PRHDT and CDR2 FYEKMQ (reference sequence). CDR3 nucleotide sequence: TGTGCCAGCAGCCCCCGGGCAGGGGGGATCTATGGCTACACCTTC. Protein sequence: CASSPRAGGIYGYTF.

The chain uses TRBV6-1 and TRBJ1-6, with D possibly matching TRBD1 (6 bases). V was pared by 2 bases and J by 7 bases, with 12 bases between. The germline gives CDR1 MNHNS, CDR2 SASEGT. The CDR3 spans 15 residues. CDR3 region: CASSELGAVNSPLHF. Written as DNA, the CDR3 is TGTGCCAGCAGTGAATTGGGGGCTGTAAATTCACCCCTCCACTTT.

V and J are TRBV11-2 and TRBJ1-3, with unresolved D. Germline-derived CDR1 and CDR2 are SGHAT and FQNNGV. The CDR3 covers 15 residues. With 6 bases removed from V and 4 bases from J, the gap between germline ends came to 16 bases. CDR3 nucleotide sequence: TGTGCCAGCAGTTTGCCTCTGACTATGGGAAACACCATATATTTT. Its protein product is CASSLPLTMGNTIYF.

The V gene is TRBV27, the J gene TRBJ2-7; perhaps TRBD1 as D (6 bases). This CDR3 has 14 residues. Per the germline V gene, CDR1 is MNHEY and CDR2 is SMNVEV (reference sequence). V gave up 6 bases and J gave up 0 bases, with 12 bases separating them. In DNA, the CDR3 is TGTGCCAGCAGCTACAACAGGGACTCCTACGAGCAGTACTTC. Protein product: CASSYNRDSYEQYF.

This chain uses TRBV4-3 with TRBJ2-4; TRBD1 might be the D (6 bases). Looked up from germline, CDR1 is LGHNA and CDR2 is YSLEER. Trimming left V 0 bases short and J 0 bases short, with 9 bases between. The CDR3 contains 16 residues. In DNA form, the CDR3 reads TGCGCCAGCAGCCAAGATCAGGGGATAGCCAAAAACATTCAGTACTTC. Amino acid sequence: CASSQDQGIAKNIQYF.

This chain connects TRBV27 to TRBJ2-7; 7 bases line up with TRBD2. Germline V lookup: CDR1 MNHEY, CDR2 SMNVEV (reference sequence). After removal of 4 bases from V and 3 bases from J, the junction contained 9 bases not matched to a gene. The CDR3 covers 15 residues. CDR3 loop: CASSSRAGESYEQYF. In DNA, the CDR3 is TGTGCCAGCAGTTCACGGGCGGGGGAGAGCTACGAGCAGTACTTC.

Of note for this clone: The sample holds other DNA sequences that translate to the same CDR3. The V call is TRBV7-9, the J call TRBJ2-1; no reliable D call. This CDR3 comprises 15 residues. V was clipped by 1 base and J by 0 bases, with 7 bases between them. The germline CDR1 and CDR2 sequences are SEHNR and FQNEAQ (reference sequence). The DNA of the CDR3 is TGTGCCAGCAGCTTAGACAGAAGCTCCTACAATGAGCAGTTCTTC. Its protein is CASSLDRSSYNEQFF.

The genes are TRBV5-1 and TRBJ1-1; weak D call: TRBD1 (6 bases). Trimming stripped 3 bases from V and 3 bases from J, with 12 bases between. Per the germline V gene, CDR1 is SGHRS and CDR2 is YFSETQ. The CDR3 loop spans 14 amino acids. In nucleotides, the CDR3 is TGCGCCAGCAGCTATGGAGCAGGGGACACTGAAGCTTTCTTT. Residues: CASSYGAGDTEAFF.

The chain uses TRBV4-2 and TRBJ1-4; 9 nucleotides match TRBD1. The J segment lost 1 base and the V segment lost 0 bases, leaving 6 bases of the junction unmatched. The CDR3 covers 18 residues. In germline, CDR1 is LGHNA, CDR2 YNFKEQ. The CDR3: CASSQDRGQGGTNEKLFF. CDR3 DNA: TGTGCCAGCAGCCAAGATAGGGGACAGGGAGGAACTAATGAAAAACTGTTTTTT.

J is TRBJ1-1 and V is TRBV27; D call uncertain. Germline assignment: CDR1 MNHEY and CDR2 SMNVEV (reference sequence). This CDR3 comprises 14 residues. V lost 6 bases and J 0 bases, leaving 11 bases between the germline ends. CDR3 sequence (DNA): TGTGCCAGCAGGCCGCGAGCCTTGAACACTGAAGCTTTCTTT. Translation: CASRPRALNTEAFF.

The chain combines TRBV7-6 with TRBJ2-1, with unresolved D. CDR1 is SGHVS and CDR2 is FNYEAQ in the germline V gene. The CDR3 is 14 residues long. V was cut by 4 bases and J by 10 bases, with 17 bases left in between. The CDR3 DNA sequence: TGTGCCAGCAGCTCCACCGGCGGTCCCATCGAGCAGTTCTTC. Translation: CASSSTGGPIEQFF.

The V and J genes are TRBV7-2 and TRBJ1-1; D ambiguous. V gave up 2 bases and J gave up 3 bases, with 16 bases separating them. From germline, CDR1 is SGHTA and CDR2 FQGNSA. The CDR3 loop spans 16 amino acids. CDR3 nucleotides: TGTGCCAGCAGCTTAACTCACACCTCCGGGTACACTGAAGCTTTCTTT. Protein product: CASSLTHTSGYTEAFF.